This TCR beta chain was profiled in a study of a mutant IDH1 vaccine in newly diagnosed glioma. Turning to the study itself: The start of vaccination came 4-6 weeks after radiotherapy alone, or with temozolomide cycles. Patients had received radiotherapy, temozolomide, or both previously, most receiving both. Overall study findings and caveats: Shifts in the top peripheral T cell clonotypes seemed unrelated to pseudoprogression.

Libraries were prepared by immunoSEQ multiplex PCR; TCRdb keeps only in-frame clonotypes and omits some of them. The profile shows tens of thousands of clones, around 84% of them singletons. Stated time point: week 35, safety follow-up. Each vaccine dose was 300 ug of mutant IDH1 20-mer peptide, with topical imiquimod. As concerns this clone: Its antigen is unidentified.

Germline V gives CDR1 MNHEY, CDR2 SMNVEV (reference sequence). The length of the CDR3 is 14 residues. The V and J ends lost 2 bases and 4 bases respectively, with 12 bases between them. The input for sequencing was PBMCs, taken from a glioma patient whose treatment included an IDH1 peptide vaccine. The TCR originated in a woman in her late teens or twenties with glioma. The rearrangement joins TRBV27 to TRBJ2-7; D is perhaps TRBD2 (7 bases). CDR3 nucleotide sequence: TGTGCCAGCAGTTTAAGGGGGAGGGATTACGAGCAGTACTTC. It translates to CASSLRGRDYEQYF.